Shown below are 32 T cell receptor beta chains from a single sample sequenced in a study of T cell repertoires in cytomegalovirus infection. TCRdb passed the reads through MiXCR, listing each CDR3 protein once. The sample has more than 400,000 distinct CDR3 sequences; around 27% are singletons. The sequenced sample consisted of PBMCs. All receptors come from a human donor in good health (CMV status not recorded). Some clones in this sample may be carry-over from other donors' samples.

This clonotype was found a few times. In DNA, the CDR3 is TGTGCCATCAGTGCTTTAACTTGGGGGAACACTGAAGCTTTCTTT. It translates to CAISALTWGNTEAFF. This chain joins TRBV10-3 and TRBJ1-1; no definite D call. The CDR3 length is 15 residues. Trimming left V 4 bases short and J 1 base short, with 13 bases between. Looked up from germline, CDR1 is ENHRY and CDR2 is SYGVKD.

The CDR3 sequence: CASGQTYEQFF. The DNA for the CDR3 is TGTGCCAGCGGCCAGACGTATGAGCAGTTCTTC. The chain couples TRBV12-3 or TRBV12-4 to TRBJ2-1; D ambiguous. The CDR3 spans 11 residues. Trimming left V 8 bases short and J 8 bases short, with 10 bases between.

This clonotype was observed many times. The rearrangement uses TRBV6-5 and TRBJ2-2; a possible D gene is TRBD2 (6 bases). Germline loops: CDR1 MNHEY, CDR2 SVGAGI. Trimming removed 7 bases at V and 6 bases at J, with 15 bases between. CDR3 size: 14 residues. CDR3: CASKRPGGSGELFF. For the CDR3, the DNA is TGTGCCAGCAAACGACCTGGAGGGTCCGGGGAGCTGTTTTTT.

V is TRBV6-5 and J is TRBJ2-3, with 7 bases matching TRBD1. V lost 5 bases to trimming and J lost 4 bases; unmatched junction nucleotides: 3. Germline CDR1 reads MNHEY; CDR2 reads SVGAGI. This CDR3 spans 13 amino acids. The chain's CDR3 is CASSRQGPDTQYF. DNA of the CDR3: TGTGCCAGCAGTCGACAGGGACCAGATACGCAGTATTTT.

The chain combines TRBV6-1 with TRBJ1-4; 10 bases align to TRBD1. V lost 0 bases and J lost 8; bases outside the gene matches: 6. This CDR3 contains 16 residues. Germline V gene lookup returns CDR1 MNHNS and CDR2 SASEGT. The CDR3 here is CASSEALGQGDEKLFF. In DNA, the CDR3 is TGTGCCAGCAGTGAAGCGCTCGGACAGGGGGACGAAAAACTGTTTTTT.

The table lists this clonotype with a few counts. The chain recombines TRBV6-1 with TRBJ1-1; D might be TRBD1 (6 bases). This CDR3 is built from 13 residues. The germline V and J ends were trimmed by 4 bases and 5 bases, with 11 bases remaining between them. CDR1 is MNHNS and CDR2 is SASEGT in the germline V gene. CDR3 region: CASSGGPRTEAFF. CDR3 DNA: TGTGCCAGCAGTGGGGGGCCTCGGACTGAAGCTTTCTTT.

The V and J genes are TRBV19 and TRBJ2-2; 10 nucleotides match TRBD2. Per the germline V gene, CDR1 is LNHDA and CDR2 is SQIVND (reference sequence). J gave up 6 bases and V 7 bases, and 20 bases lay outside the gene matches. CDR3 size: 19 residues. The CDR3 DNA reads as TGTGCCAGTACTCACCCTCCCCTCCTAGCGGGAGAGCTACCCGGGGAGCTGTTTTTT. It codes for CASTHPPLLAGELPGELFF. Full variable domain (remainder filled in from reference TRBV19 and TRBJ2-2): DGGITQSPKYLFRKEGQNVTLSCEQNLNHDAMYWYRQDPGQGLRLIYYSQIVNDFQKGDIAEGYSVSREKKESFPLTVTSAQKNPTAFYLCASTHPPLLAGELPGELFFGEGSRLTVL.

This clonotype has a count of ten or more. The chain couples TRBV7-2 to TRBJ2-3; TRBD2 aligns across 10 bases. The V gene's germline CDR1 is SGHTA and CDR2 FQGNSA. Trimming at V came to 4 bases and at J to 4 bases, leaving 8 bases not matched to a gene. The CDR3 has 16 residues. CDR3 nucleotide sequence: TGTGCCAGCAGCTCGGCGTCCACTAGCGGGGCAGATACGCAGTATTTT. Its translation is CASSSASTSGADTQYF.

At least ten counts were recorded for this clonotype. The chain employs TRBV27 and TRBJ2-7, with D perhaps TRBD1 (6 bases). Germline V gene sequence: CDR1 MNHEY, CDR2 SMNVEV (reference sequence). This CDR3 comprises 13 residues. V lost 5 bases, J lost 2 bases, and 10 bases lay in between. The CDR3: CASSRGGPYEQYV. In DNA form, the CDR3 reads TGTGCCAGCAGTCGAGGGGGTCCCTACGAGCAGTACGTC.

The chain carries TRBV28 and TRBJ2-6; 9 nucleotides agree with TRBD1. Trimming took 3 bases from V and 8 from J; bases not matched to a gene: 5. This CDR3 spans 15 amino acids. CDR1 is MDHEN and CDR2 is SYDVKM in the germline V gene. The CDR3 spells CASSFRQGGSNVLTF. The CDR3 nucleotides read TGTGCCAGCAGTTTCCGACAGGGGGGTTCCAACGTCCTGACTTTC.

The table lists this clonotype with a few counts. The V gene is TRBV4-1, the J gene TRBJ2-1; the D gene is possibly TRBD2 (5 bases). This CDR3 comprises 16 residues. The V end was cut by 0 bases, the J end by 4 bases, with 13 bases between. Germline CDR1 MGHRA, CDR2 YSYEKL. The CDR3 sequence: CASSQDSSGYYNEQFF. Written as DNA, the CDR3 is TGCGCCAGCAGCCAAGATTCGAGCGGATATTACAATGAGCAGTTCTTC.

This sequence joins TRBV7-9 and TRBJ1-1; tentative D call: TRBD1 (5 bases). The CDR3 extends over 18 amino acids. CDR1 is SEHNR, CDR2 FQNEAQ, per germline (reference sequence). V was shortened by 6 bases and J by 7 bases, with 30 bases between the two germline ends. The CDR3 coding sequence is TGTGCCAGCAGGTATCTACCGTTCAGGGAGGATGCCACCGGTGAAGCTTTCTTT. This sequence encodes CASRYLPFREDATGEAFF.

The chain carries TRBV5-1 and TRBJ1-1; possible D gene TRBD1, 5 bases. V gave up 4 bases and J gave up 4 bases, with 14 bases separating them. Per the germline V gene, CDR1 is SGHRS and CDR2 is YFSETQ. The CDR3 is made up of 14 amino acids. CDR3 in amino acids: CASSRIDRGTEAFF. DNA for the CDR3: TGCGCCAGCAGCAGGATAGACAGAGGCACTGAAGCTTTCTTT.

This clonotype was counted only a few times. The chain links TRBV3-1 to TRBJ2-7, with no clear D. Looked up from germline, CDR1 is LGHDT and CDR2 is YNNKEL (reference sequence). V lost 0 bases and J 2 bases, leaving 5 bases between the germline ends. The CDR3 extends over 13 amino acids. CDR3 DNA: TGTGCCAGCAGCCAAGATTTCCCCTACGAGCAGTACTTC. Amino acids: CASSQDFPYEQYF.

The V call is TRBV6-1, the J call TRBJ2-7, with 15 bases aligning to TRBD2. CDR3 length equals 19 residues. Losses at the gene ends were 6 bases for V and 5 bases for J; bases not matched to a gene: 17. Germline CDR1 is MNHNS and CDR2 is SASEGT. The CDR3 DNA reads TGTGCCAGCAGGCCAGGTCTGGGACTAGCGGGAGGAATGTCGGACGAGCAGTACTTC. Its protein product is CASRPGLGLAGGMSDEQYF.

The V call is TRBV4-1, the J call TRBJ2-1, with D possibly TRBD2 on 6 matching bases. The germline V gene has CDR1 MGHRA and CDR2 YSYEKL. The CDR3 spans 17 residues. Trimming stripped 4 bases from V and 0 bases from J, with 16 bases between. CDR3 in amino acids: CASSPLGGLSSYNEQFF. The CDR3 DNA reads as TGCGCCAGCAGCCCCCTCGGGGGTTTGAGCTCCTACAATGAGCAGTTCTTC.

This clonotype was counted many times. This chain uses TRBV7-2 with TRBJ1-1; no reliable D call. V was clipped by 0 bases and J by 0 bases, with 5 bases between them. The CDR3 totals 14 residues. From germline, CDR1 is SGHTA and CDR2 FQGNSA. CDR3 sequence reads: CASSLADLNTEAFF. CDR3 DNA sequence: TGTGCCAGCAGCTTAGCCGATCTGAACACTGAAGCTTTCTTT.

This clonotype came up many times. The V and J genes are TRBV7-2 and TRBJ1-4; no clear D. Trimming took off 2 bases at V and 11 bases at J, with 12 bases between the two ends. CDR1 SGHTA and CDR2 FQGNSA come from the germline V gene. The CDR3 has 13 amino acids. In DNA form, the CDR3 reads TGTGCCAGCAGCTTAAGCCCGACTATGAAACTGTTTTTT. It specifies CASSLSPTMKLFF.

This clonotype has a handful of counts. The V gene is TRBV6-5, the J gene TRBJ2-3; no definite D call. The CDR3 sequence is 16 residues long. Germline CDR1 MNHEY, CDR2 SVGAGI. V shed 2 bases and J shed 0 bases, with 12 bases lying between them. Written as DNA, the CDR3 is TGTGCCAGCAGTTACGGGTTGTTTGTTAGCACAGATACGCAGTATTTT. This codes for CASSYGLFVSTDTQYF.

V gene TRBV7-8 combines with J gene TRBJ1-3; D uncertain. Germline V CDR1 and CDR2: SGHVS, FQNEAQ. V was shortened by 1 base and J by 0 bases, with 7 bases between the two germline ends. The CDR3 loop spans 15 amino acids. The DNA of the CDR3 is TGTGCCAGCAGCTTAGATTGGAACTCTGGAAACACCATATATTTT. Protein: CASSLDWNSGNTIYF.

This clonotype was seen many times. The CDR3 spells CASSLGSSRGGVEAFF. The CDR3, as DNA: TGTGCCAGCAGCTTAGGGTCATCGAGAGGGGGCGTTGAAGCTTTCTTT. The rearrangement uses TRBV7-2 and TRBJ1-1, with 7 positions matching TRBD1. The J segment lost 7 bases and the V segment lost 1 base, leaving 12 bases of the junction unmatched. CDR1 SGHTA and CDR2 FQGNSA come from the germline V gene. CDR3 size: 16 residues.

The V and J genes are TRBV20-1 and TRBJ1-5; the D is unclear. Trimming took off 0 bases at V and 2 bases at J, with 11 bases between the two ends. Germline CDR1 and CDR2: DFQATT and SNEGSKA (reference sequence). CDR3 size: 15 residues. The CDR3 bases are TGCAGTGCTAGAGATCCGAGGAGGGGCAATCAGCCCCAGCATTTT. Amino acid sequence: CSARDPRRGNQPQHF.

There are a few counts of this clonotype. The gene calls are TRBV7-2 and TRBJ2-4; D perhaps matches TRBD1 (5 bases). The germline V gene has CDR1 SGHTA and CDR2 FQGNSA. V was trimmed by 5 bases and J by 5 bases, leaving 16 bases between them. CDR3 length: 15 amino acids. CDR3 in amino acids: CASSAQTAGQNIQYF. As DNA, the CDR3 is TGTGCCAGCAGCGCCCAGACAGCCGGACAAAACATTCAGTACTTC.

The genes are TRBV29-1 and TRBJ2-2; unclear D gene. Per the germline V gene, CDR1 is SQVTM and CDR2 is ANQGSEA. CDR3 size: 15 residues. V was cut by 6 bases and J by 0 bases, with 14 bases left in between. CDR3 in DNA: TGCAGCGTGGATGTCGCGGAATCGAACACCGGGGAGCTGTTTTTT. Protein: CSVDVAESNTGELFF.

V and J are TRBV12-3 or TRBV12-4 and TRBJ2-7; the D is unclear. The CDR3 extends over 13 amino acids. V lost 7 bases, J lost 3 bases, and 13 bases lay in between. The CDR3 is CASTRAQNYEQYF. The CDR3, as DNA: TGTGCCAGCACTAGAGCCCAGAACTACGAGCAGTACTTC.

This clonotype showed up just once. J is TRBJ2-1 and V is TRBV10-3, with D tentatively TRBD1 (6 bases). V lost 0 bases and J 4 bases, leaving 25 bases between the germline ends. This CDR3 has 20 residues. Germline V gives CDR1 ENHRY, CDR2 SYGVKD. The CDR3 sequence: CAISESKNRQVLGNYNEQFF. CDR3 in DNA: TGTGCCATCAGTGAGTCCAAGAATCGACAGGTACTGGGTAATTACAATGAGCAGTTCTTC.

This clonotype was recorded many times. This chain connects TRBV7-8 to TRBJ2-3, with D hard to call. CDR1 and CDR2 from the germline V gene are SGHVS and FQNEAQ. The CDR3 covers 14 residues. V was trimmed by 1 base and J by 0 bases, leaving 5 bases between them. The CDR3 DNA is TGTGCCAGCAGCTTAGGGTCTAGCACAGATACGCAGTATTTT. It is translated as CASSLGSSTDTQYF.

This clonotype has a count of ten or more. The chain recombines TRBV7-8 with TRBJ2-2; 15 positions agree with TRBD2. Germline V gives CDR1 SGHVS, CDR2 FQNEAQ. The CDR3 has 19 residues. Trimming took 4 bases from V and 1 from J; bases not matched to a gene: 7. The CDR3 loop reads CASSSGLAGGTWNTGELFF. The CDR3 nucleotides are TGTGCCAGCAGCTCAGGACTAGCGGGGGGGACCTGGAACACCGGGGAGCTGTTTTTT.

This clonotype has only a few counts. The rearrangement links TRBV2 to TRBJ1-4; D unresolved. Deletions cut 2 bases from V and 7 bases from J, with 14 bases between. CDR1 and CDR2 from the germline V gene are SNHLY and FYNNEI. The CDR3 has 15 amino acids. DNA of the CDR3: TGTGCCAGCAGTGAAAGTGGGCAGTCGGGTGAAAAACTGTTTTTT. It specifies CASSESGQSGEKLFF.

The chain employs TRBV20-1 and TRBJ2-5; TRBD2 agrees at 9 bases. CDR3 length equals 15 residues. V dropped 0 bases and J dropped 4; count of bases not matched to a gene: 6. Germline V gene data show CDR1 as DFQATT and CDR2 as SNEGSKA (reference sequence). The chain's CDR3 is CSARDFAGGTETQYF. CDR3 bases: TGCAGTGCTAGAGATTTCGCGGGAGGGACAGAGACCCAGTACTTC.

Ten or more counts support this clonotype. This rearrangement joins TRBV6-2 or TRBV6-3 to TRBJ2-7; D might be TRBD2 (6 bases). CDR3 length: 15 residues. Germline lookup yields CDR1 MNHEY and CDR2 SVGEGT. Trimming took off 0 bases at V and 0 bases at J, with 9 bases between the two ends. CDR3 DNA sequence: TGTGCCAGCAGTTACTCTAGCGGAGACTCCTACGAGCAGTACTTC. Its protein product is CASSYSSGDSYEQYF.

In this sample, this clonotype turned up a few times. The CDR3 nucleotides read TGTGCCAGCAGCCACGGGGACTGGGGATACTACGAGCAGTACTTC. It specifies CASSHGDWGYYEQYF. The gene calls are TRBV7-9 and TRBJ2-7, with TRBD2 as a possible D gene (6 bases). There are 15 residues in the CDR3. Germline V gene sequence: CDR1 SEHNR, CDR2 FQNEAQ (reference sequence). The V gene lost 5 bases and the J gene lost 3 bases, with 17 bases spanning the gap.